There are a few counts of the clone carrying this TCR beta chain. No antigen is known for it. Making TCR cDNA involved 5'RACE template switching, which added UMIs and a universal primer site. TCRdb re-analysed the 5' RACE reads in MiXCR, keeping a single row per CDR3 protein. The data contain 400,000 to 650,000 distinct CDR3 sequences, 21% of them singletons. Trimming removed 6 bases from V and 1 base from J, with 17 bases in between. CDR3 length equals 16 residues. These data come from a study of T cells after yellow fever vaccination. Background on the study: Libraries from low-cell-number fractions were prepared with the SMART-Seq v4 Ultra Low Input RNA kit. The study, taken as a whole, reports: The booster response re-showed most primary clones: more than 95% CD4, approximately 90% CD8. Abundant bulk-population clonotypes could contaminate the FACS-sorted repertoires.

The sequenced sample was PBMCs, obtained less than 25 days after the first yellow fever vaccination. The chain couples TRBV12-3 or TRBV12-4 to TRBJ2-3, with D perhaps TRBD1 or TRBD2 (7 bases each). The clonotype comes from a man aged 18 to 30 who received the YFV17D yellow fever vaccine. The CDR3 here is CASSSRGGGGTDTQYF. CDR3 sequence (DNA): TGTGCCAGCAGCAGCAGGGGAGGGGGCGGCACAGATACGCAGTATTTT.